These 30 T cell receptor beta chains were all obtained from the same sample, sequenced in a study of T cells after yellow fever vaccination. TCRdb re-analysed the 5' RACE reads in MiXCR, keeping a single row per CDR3 protein. The sample shows under 400,000 distinct CDR3 sequences, approximately 10% of them seen only once. Sample: PBMCs, taken on the day of the first yellow fever vaccination. The source of these receptors is a man younger than 35 who received the YFV17D yellow fever vaccine.

This clonotype has just a few counts. This chain uses TRBV20-1 with TRBJ1-2; D is possibly TRBD1 (5 bases). The CDR3 has 14 amino acids. Germline V lookup: CDR1 DFQATT, CDR2 SNEGSKA (reference sequence). V gave up 5 bases and J gave up 0 bases, with 13 bases separating them. As DNA, the CDR3 is TGCAGTGCTCCTTCGGGACCGTCTAACTATGGCTACACCTTC. It is translated as CSAPSGPSNYGYTF.

This clonotype was picked up a small number of times. The chain employs TRBV7-6 and TRBJ2-1, with TRBD1 matching over 10 bases. The CDR3 spans 17 residues. CDR1 SGHVS and CDR2 FNYEAQ come from the germline V gene. Unmatched junction bases numbered 13, after V lost 5 bases and J lost 6 bases. CDR3 protein: CASSPSRDRGRGNEQFF. CDR3 sequence (DNA): TGTGCCAGCAGCCCCAGCCGGGACAGGGGAAGGGGCAATGAGCAGTTCTTC.

Many counts were recorded for this clonotype. The V call is TRBV6-2 or TRBV6-3, the J call TRBJ1-4; no clear D gene. V lost 5 bases to trimming and J lost 6 bases, with 7 bases between them. This CDR3 is 12 amino acids long. The germline CDR1 and CDR2 sequences are MNHEY and SVGEGT. DNA of the CDR3: TGTGCCAGCAGTCCCGGGGATGAAAAACTGTTTTTT. As protein: CASSPGDEKLFF.

The V call is TRBV12-3 or TRBV12-4, the J call TRBJ1-1; a possible D gene is TRBD1 (5 bases). The CDR3 length is 13 residues. V lost 5 bases and J 3 bases, leaving 10 bases between the germline ends. The CDR3 loop reads CASSGDGDTEAFF. CDR3 sequence (DNA): TGTGCCAGCAGTGGGGACGGGGACACTGAAGCTTTCTTT.

The V and J genes are TRBV29-1 and TRBJ1-2; maybe TRBD1 (5 bases). This CDR3 contains 13 residues. The ends were cut back, 4 bases at V and 4 bases at J, with 13 bases in the middle. CDR1 and CDR2 (germline): SQVTM, ANQGSEA. The CDR3, as DNA: TGCAGCGTTGGTTCGGTGGGGCCCTATGGCTACACCTTC. Protein sequence: CSVGSVGPYGYTF.

CDR3 sequence: CASRRGQGGYGYTF. In DNA, the CDR3 is TGTGCCAGCAGAAGGGGACAGGGGGGATATGGCTACACCTTC. This chain links TRBV12-3 or TRBV12-4 with TRBJ1-2; 11 bases map to TRBD1. There are 14 residues in the CDR3. Losses at the gene ends were 6 bases for V and 5 bases for J; bases not matched to a gene: 5.

This clonotype has only a few counts. This chain uses TRBV12-3 or TRBV12-4 with TRBJ2-5; 12 bases agree with TRBD2. The CDR3 runs 14 residues. The V and J ends lost 1 base and 7 bases, in that order; junction bases with no gene match: 1. The CDR3 sequence is CASSLGLAGVTQYF. CDR3 nucleotides: TGTGCCAGCAGTTTAGGACTAGCGGGGGTGACCCAGTACTTC.

This clonotype has a count of ten or more. The chain recombines TRBV4-3 with TRBJ1-1, with TRBD1 as a possible D gene (6 bases). The ends were cut back, 6 bases at V and 1 base at J, with 9 bases in the middle. The CDR3 is 13 amino acids. CDR1 and CDR2 (germline): LGHNA, YSLEER. The CDR3 region is CASRVTGNTEAFF. The CDR3 DNA follows: TGCGCCAGCAGAGTGACAGGGAACACTGAAGCTTTCTTT.

This clonotype was found a few times. This chain links TRBV29-1 with TRBJ2-2; D is unclear. This CDR3 comprises 13 residues. Per the germline V gene, CDR1 is SQVTM and CDR2 is ANQGSEA. With 3 bases removed from V and 2 bases from J, the gap between germline ends came to 7 bases. CDR3 coding DNA: TGCAGCGTTGACCCAGGAAACACCGGGGAGCTGTTTTTT. Translated: CSVDPGNTGELFF.

This clonotype was seen ten or more times. This chain joins TRBV1 and TRBJ2-1; the D call of TRBD2 is as the table states it, not checked on the DNA. TRBV1 is designated a pseudogene. The CDR3 consists of 14 residues. CDR3 bases: TGCACCAGCAGCCTGGGGACTCCGGTCGAGGGGCAGTTCTTC. It yields the protein CTSSLGTPVEGQFF.

CDR3 residues: CASSGEGRNTGELFF. The CDR3 DNA follows: TGTGCCAGCTCCGGGGAAGGGAGGAACACCGGGGAGCTGTTTTTT. The chain links TRBV9 to TRBJ2-2; D is perhaps TRBD2 (5 bases). V gave up 7 bases and J gave up 1 base, with 14 bases separating them. Germline CDR1 reads SGDLS; CDR2 reads YYNGEE. This CDR3 region has 15 residues. Full variable domain (missing parts from reference TRBV9 and TRBJ2-2): DSGVTQTPKHLITATGQRVTLRCSPRSGDLSVYWYQQSLDQGLQFLIQYYNGEERAKGNILERFSAQQFPDLHSELNLSSLELGDSALYFCASSGEGRNTGELFFGEGSRLTVL.

At least ten counts were recorded for this clonotype. This chain uses TRBV4-2 with TRBJ1-1; D is uncertain. The CDR3 runs 16 residues. V was trimmed by 1 base and J by 13 bases, leaving 25 bases between them. The germline V gene encodes CDR1 LGHNA and CDR2 YNFKEQ. For the CDR3, the DNA is TGTGCCAGCAGCCAAGCAAGGTTCGAGGTTGGGAAAAGGGATTTCTTT. Its translation is CASSQARFEVGKRDFF.

This clonotype was seen a handful of times. This sequence joins TRBV4-1 and TRBJ1-3; weak D call: TRBD1 (5 bases). V gave up 5 bases and J gave up 2 bases, with 16 bases separating them. The V gene's germline CDR1 is MGHRA and CDR2 YSYEKL. The CDR3 is made up of 16 amino acids. CDR3 in amino acids: CASSDRPGVAGNTIYF. CDR3 nucleotides: TGCGCCAGCAGCGACCGACCGGGGGTAGCTGGAAACACCATATATTTT.

This clonotype appeared many times. The V call is TRBV5-1, the J call TRBJ2-7; D call uncertain. Germline CDR1 is SGHRS and CDR2 is YFSETQ. V was clipped by 0 bases and J by 0 bases, with 7 bases between them. The CDR3 totals 14 residues. The chain's CDR3 is CASSLVGASYEQYF. In nucleotides, the CDR3 is TGCGCCAGCAGCTTGGTCGGAGCCTCCTACGAGCAGTACTTC.

There are a few counts of this clonotype. The chain employs TRBV12-3 or TRBV12-4 and TRBJ2-3; D remains unclear. CDR3 size: 14 residues. Trimming pared 0 bases from V and 3 bases from J, leaving 7 bases between. CDR3 nucleotides: TGTGCCAGCAGTTTAGCTAGTCTGACAGATACGCAGTATTTT. Its protein is CASSLASLTDTQYF.

This clonotype was observed a handful of times. The chain uses TRBV7-2 and TRBJ1-1, with D unresolved. Trimming shortened V by 5 bases and J by 1 base, and 8 bases separated the two germline ends. The CDR3 totals 13 residues. CDR1 SGHTA and CDR2 FQGNSA come from the germline V gene. The DNA of the CDR3 is TGTGCCAGCAGCCGGCGTTCGAACACTGAAGCTTTCTTT. Residues: CASSRRSNTEAFF.

This clonotype appeared a few times. V and J are TRBV20-1 and TRBJ2-3, with 9 bases that match TRBD2. The V and J ends lost 0 bases and 4 bases, in that order; junction bases with no gene match: 8. Germline CDR1 is DFQATT and CDR2 is SNEGSKA (reference sequence). The CDR3 spans 16 residues. The CDR3, as DNA: TGCAGTGCTAGAGAAAAGGGCGGGGGGGCTGCAGATACGCAGTATTTT. Encoded protein: CSAREKGGGAADTQYF.

Many counts were recorded for this clonotype. This chain uses TRBV27 with TRBJ2-2; D remains ambiguous. The CDR3 is 11 residues long. Germline lookup yields CDR1 MNHEY and CDR2 SMNVEV (reference sequence). V lost 4 bases, J lost 7 bases, and 4 bases lay in between. The CDR3 region has the DNA TGTGCCAGCAGTTGGGGCGGGGAGCTGTTTTTT. Protein sequence: CASSWGGELFF.

On this clonotype: One junction end disagrees with the germline gene, perhaps due to a read error. The chain is built from TRBV11-2 and TRBJ2-1; TRBD2 matches at 11 bases. CDR1 SGHAT and CDR2 FQNNGV come from the germline V gene. This CDR3 has 14 residues. As DNA, the CDR3 is TGTGCCAGCAGTTTAGCGGGGGGGCCGAGGGAGCAGTTCTTC. Protein product: CASSLAGGPREQFF.

This clonotype was found a few times. The chain combines TRBV10-3 with TRBJ2-3; no clear D gene. Germline assignment: CDR1 ENHRY and CDR2 SYGVKD. Trimming stripped 10 bases from V and 5 bases from J, with 7 bases between. The CDR3 is 10 residues long. The CDR3 sequence is CATGGDTQYF. CDR3 bases: TGTGCCACTGGCGGAGATACGCAGTATTTT.

This clonotype occurred a few times. This chain uses TRBV6-1 with TRBJ2-3; TRBD2 matches 8 bases. V was clipped by 11 bases and J by 2 bases; unmatched bases: 6. From germline, CDR1 is MNHNS and CDR2 SASEGT. This CDR3 comprises 13 residues. CDR3 loop: CAAQRGPTDTQYF. The CDR3 bases are TGTGCCGCTCAGCGGGGGCCCACAGATACGCAGTATTTT.

This clonotype appeared a single time. The chain couples TRBV11-1 to TRBJ2-5, with 7 positions matching TRBD2. This CDR3 is 18 amino acids long. Losses at the gene ends were 5 bases for V and 2 bases for J; bases not matched to a gene: 17. CDR1 and CDR2 (germline): SGHAT, FQDESV (reference sequence). The CDR3 loop is CASSPGRHGRLMQETQYF. The CDR3 DNA sequence: TGTGCCAGCAGCCCTGGGCGTCACGGGAGGCTTATGCAAGAGACCCAGTACTTC. The variable domain in full, completed from reference TRBV11-1 and TRBJ2-5, reads EAEVAQSPRYKITEKSQAVAFWCDPISGHATLYWYRQILGQGPELLVQFQDESVVDDSQLPKDRFSAERLKGVDSTLKIQPAELGDSAMYLCASSPGRHGRLMQETQYFGPGTRLLVL.

In this sample, this clonotype turned up many times. The J gene is TRBJ1-5, the V gene TRBV24-1; TRBD1 matches at 7 bases. The CDR3 contains 15 residues. The junction had 5 bases not matched to a gene; V was cut back by 5 bases and J by 2 bases. CDR1 and CDR2 (germline): KGHDR, SFDVKD. CDR3 sequence: CATSGTGVGNQPQHF. The CDR3 DNA reads TGTGCCACCAGTGGGACAGGCGTCGGCAATCAGCCCCAGCATTTT.

Only a few counts were recorded for this clonotype. The chain couples TRBV27 to TRBJ2-6, with D possibly called TRBD1 or TRBD2 (5 bases each). The length of the CDR3 is 16 residues. V gave up 2 bases and J gave up 4 bases, with 12 bases separating them. CDR1 is MNHEY and CDR2 is SMNVEV in the germline V gene (reference sequence). In DNA, the CDR3 is TGTGCCAGCAGTTTAGAGGGACGGATGGGGGCCAACGTCCTGACTTTC. It specifies CASSLEGRMGANVLTF.

This clonotype was recorded a few times. J is TRBJ2-6 and V is TRBV30; D uncertain. The CDR3 contains 15 residues. Germline V gene lookup returns CDR1 GTSNPN and CDR2 SVGIG (reference sequence). V was cut by 0 bases and J by 0 bases, with 6 bases left in between. CDR3 sequence: CAWSVWSSGANVLTF. DNA of the CDR3: TGTGCCTGGAGTGTATGGAGCTCTGGGGCCAACGTCCTGACTTTC.

The chain combines TRBV7-9 with TRBJ2-3; TRBD2 matches 9 bases. The CDR3 loop spans 15 amino acids. Germline CDR1 SEHNR, CDR2 FQNEAQ (reference sequence). J gave up 7 bases and V 8 bases, and 13 bases lay outside the gene matches. The CDR3 DNA is TGTGCCAGCGGCTCTAGCGGGGCCAGAGGGAATACGCAGTATTTT. Its protein product is CASGSSGARGNTQYF.

This sequence joins TRBV7-9 and TRBJ1-6, with D maybe TRBD1 (5 bases). The CDR3 runs to 14 residues. Trimming cost V 5 bases and J 6 bases, with 11 bases left between them. Per the germline V gene, CDR1 is SEHNR and CDR2 is FQNEAQ (reference sequence). The CDR3 bases are TGTGCCAGCAGCCGCCGGGACGCTAATTCACCCCTCCACTTT. Translating it yields CASSRRDANSPLHF.

The CDR3 region is CASSADSGAGNTIYF. CDR3 bases: TGTGCCAGCAGTGCAGACTCGGGGGCTGGAAACACCATATATTTT. This chain connects TRBV2 to TRBJ1-3; tentative D call: TRBD1 (5 bases). Trimming shortened V by 4 bases and J by 2 bases, and 12 bases separated the two germline ends. Germline V gene data show CDR1 as SNHLY and CDR2 as FYNNEI. The CDR3 has 15 amino acids. The full variable domain, in which reference TRBV2 and TRBJ1-3 provide the parts outside the CDR3, is EPEVTQTPSHQVTQMGQEVILRCVPISNHLYFYWYRQILGQKVEFLVSFYNNEISEKSEIFDDQFSVERPDGSNFTLKIRSTKLEDSAMYFCASSADSGAGNTIYFGEGSWLTVV.

The table lists this clonotype with many counts. This chain uses TRBV9 with TRBJ1-2; D call uncertain. CDR3 length: 16 residues. V was trimmed by 0 bases and J by 5 bases, leaving 17 bases between them. Germline V CDR1 and CDR2: SGDLS, YYNGEE. In DNA form, the CDR3 reads TGTGCCAGCAGCGTAGAATATCCGGAGGGCCGTTATGGCTACACCTTC. This gives the protein CASSVEYPEGRYGYTF.

This chain links TRBV5-4 with TRBJ2-3; D gene ambiguous. The CDR3 is 13 amino acids. CDR1 and CDR2 (germline): SGHNT, YYREEE (reference sequence). Trimming left V 4 bases short and J 6 bases short, with 12 bases between. The CDR3 reads CASSGPVSDTQYF. The CDR3 region has the DNA TGTGCCAGCAGCGGCCCCGTTTCCGATACGCAGTATTTT.